The T cell receptor beta chain under discussion was sequenced for a study of T cell responses to AZD1222 COVID-19 vaccine. Produced via immunoSEQ multiplex PCR; TCRdb's table is partial and in-frame only. The sample has about 180,000 clones, 85% to 90% seen once. This CDR3 region has 14 residues. Per the germline V gene, CDR1 is SEHNR and CDR2 is FQNEAQ (reference sequence). V lost 5 bases to trimming and J lost 9 bases; unmatched junction nucleotides: 5. The V gene is TRBV7-9, the J gene TRBJ2-1; 12 nucleotides align to TRBD2. Sequences were derived from peripheral blood, sampled on day 0 of AZD1222 vaccination. The sequence came from an adult in good health. Here the CDR3 reads CASSPGLAGSEQFF. The CDR3 coding sequence is TGTGCCAGCAGCCCAGGACTAGCGGGATCTGAGCAGTTCTTC.